This T cell receptor (beta chain) was observed in a study of early T cells in non-severe SARS-CoV-2 infection. The overall study: Chains were unpaired, as sequencing was done on bulk RNA from unsorted whole blood.

This CDR3 has 15 amino acids. Trimming took off 3 bases at V and 4 bases at J, with 14 bases between the two ends. Germline CDR1 reads SEHNR; CDR2 reads FQNEAQ (reference sequence). Molecules of cDNA were individually given unique molecular identifiers that were attached to them. MiXCR, run by TCRdb on the 5' RACE reads, gives a single entry per CDR3 protein. The sample records some 57,000 distinct CDR3 sequences, around 8.6% being singletons. The chain carries TRBV7-9 and TRBJ2-3; D might be TRBD1 or TRBD2, each matching 5 bases. This sequence originates from an adult who was a healthcare worker with PCR-confirmed SARS-CoV-2 infection or an uninfected control (not recorded which). This material consisted of whole blood, taken at baseline. The DNA of the CDR3 is TGTGCCAGCAGCTTTGGGGACGGCCCCTCAGATACGCAGTATTTT. This codes for CASSFGDGPSDTQYF.